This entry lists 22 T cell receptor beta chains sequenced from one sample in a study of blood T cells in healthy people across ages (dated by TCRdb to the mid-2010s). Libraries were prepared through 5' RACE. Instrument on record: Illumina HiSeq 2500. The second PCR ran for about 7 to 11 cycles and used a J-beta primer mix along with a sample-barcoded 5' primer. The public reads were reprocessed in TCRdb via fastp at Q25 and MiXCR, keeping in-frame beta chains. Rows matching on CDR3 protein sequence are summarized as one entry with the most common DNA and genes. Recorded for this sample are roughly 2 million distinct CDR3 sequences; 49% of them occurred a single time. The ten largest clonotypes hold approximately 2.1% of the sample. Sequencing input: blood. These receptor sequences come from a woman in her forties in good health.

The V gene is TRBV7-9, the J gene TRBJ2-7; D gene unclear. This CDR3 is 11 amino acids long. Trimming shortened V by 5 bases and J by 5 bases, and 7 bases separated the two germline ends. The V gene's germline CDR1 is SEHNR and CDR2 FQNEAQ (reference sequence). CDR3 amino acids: CASSDRHEQYF. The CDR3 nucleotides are TGTGCCAGCAGCGATCGCCACGAGCAGTACTTC.

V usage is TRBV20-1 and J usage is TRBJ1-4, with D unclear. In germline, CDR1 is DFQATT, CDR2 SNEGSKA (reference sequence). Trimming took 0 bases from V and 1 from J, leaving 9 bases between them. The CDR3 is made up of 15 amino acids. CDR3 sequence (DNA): TGCAGTGCTAGAGACTTGGACGGAACTAATGAAAAACTGTTTTTT. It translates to CSARDLDGTNEKLFF.

The CDR3 DNA reads as TGTGCCAGCAGAGTAGCGGGGGGGCCGGCGGCAGATACGCAGTATTTT. Translating gives CASRVAGGPAADTQYF. The chain joins TRBV27 to TRBJ2-3; 11 bases align to TRBD2. Germline loops: CDR1 MNHEY, CDR2 SMNVEV (reference sequence). CDR3 length: 16 amino acids. V shed 6 bases, J shed 4 bases, and the junction held 9 bases outside the gene matches.

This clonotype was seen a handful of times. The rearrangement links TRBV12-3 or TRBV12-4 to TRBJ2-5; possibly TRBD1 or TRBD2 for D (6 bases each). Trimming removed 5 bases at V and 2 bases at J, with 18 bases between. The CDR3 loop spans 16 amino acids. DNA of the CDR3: TGTGCCAGCAGTGGGCCGGGGGCGGGGTTGCAAGAGACCCAGTACTTC. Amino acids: CASSGPGAGLQETQYF.

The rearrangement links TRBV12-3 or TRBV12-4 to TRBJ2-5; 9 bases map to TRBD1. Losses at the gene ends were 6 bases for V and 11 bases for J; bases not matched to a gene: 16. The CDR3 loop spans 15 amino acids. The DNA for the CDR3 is TGTGCCAGCAGGTTAACAGGGGGCGCTTTCAATGAGCAGTACTTC. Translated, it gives CASRLTGGAFNEQYF.

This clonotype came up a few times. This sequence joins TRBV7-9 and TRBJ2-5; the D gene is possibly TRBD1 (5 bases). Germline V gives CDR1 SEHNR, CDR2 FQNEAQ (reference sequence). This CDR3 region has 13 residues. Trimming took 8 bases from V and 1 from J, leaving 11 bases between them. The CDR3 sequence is CASGQGIQETQYF. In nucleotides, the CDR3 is TGTGCCAGCGGCCAGGGAATCCAAGAGACCCAGTACTTC. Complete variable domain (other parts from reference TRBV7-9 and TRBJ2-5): DTGVSQNPRHKITKRGQNVTFRCDPISEHNRLYWYRQTLGQGPEFLTYFQNEAQLEKSRLLSDRFSAERPKGSFSTLEIQRTEQGDSAMYLCASGQGIQETQYFGPGTRLLVL.

The DNA of the CDR3 is TGTGCTAGTGGTCTTGGGGTCAGGACGCAGTATTTT. This sequence encodes CASGLGVRTQYF. The gene calls are TRBV12-5 and TRBJ2-3; D call uncertain. This CDR3 comprises 12 residues. In germline, CDR1 is LGHNT, CDR2 FRNRAP. Between the trimmed V and J ends, which lost 5 bases and 9 bases, there was a span of 12 bases.

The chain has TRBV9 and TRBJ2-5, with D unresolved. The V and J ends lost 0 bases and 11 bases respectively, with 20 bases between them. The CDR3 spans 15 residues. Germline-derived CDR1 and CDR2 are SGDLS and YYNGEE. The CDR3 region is CASSVVPDTYNEQYF. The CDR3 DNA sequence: TGTGCCAGCAGCGTAGTCCCCGATACCTACAATGAGCAGTACTTC. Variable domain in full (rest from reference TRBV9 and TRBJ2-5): DSGVTQTPKHLITATGQRVTLRCSPRSGDLSVYWYQQSLDQGLQFLIQYYNGEERAKGNILERFSAQQFPDLHSELNLSSLELGDSALYFCASSVVPDTYNEQYFGPGTRLLVL.

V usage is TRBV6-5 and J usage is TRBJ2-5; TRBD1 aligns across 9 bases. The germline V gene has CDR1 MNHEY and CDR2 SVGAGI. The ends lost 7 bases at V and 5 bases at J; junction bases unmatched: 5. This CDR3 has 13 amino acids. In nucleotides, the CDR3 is TGTGCCAGCATACAGGGGGCTGGGGAGACCCAGTACTTC. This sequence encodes CASIQGAGETQYF.

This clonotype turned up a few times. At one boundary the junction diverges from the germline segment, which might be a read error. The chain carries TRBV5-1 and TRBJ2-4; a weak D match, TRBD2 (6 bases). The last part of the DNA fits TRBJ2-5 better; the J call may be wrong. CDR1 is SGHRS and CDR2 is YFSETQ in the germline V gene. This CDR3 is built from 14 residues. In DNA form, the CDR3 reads TGTGCCAGCAGCGTAACCGGGACTGGAGAGACCCAGTACTTC. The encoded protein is CASSVTGTGETQYF.

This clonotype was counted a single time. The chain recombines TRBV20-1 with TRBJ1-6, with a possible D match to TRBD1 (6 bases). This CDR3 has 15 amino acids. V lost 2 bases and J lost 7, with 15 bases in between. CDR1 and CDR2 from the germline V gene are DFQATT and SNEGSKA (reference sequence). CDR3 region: CSARRPVGGNSPLHF. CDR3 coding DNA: TGCAGTGCTAGAAGGCCTGTAGGGGGGAATTCACCCCTCCACTTT.

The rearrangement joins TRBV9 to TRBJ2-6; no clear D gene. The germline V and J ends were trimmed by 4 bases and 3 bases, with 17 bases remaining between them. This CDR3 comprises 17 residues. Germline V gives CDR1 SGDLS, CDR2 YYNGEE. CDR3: CASSPSLLVLGANVLTF. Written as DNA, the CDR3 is TGTGCCAGCAGCCCTTCCTTGTTAGTCCTTGGGGCCAACGTCCTGACTTTC. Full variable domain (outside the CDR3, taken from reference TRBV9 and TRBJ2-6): DSGVTQTPKHLITATGQRVTLRCSPRSGDLSVYWYQQSLDQGLQFLIQYYNGEERAKGNILERFSAQQFPDLHSELNLSSLELGDSALYFCASSPSLLVLGANVLTFGAGSRLTVL.

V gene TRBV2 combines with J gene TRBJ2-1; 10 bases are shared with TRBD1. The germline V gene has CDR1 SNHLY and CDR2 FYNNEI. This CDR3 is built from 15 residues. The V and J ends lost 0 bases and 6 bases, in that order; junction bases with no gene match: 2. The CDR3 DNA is TGTGCCAGCAGTGAAGCTGGGACAGGGGTCAATGAGCAGTTCTTC. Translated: CASSEAGTGVNEQFF.

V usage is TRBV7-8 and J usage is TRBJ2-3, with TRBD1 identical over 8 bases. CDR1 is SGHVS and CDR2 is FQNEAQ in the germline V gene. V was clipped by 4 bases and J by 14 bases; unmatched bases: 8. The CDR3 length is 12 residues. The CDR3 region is CASSYLPGQVYF. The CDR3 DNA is TGTGCCAGCAGCTATCTACCGGGACAGGTGTATTTT.

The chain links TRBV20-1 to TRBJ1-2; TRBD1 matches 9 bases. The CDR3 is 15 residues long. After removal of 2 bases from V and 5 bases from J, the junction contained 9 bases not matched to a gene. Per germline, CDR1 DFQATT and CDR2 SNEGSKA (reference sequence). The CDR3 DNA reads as TGCAGTGCTAGATTGAGGACAGGGGCAGGGTATGGCTACACCTTC. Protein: CSARLRTGAGYGYTF.

The CDR3 DNA reads TGCGCCAGCAGCCAAGATAGCGGGGGGGCATCCAAAAACATTCAGTACTTC. Translated: CASSQDSGGASKNIQYF. The rearrangement joins TRBV4-3 to TRBJ2-4; TRBD2 matches at 11 bases. CDR1 and CDR2 from the germline V gene are LGHNA and YSLEER. With 0 bases clipped from V and 2 bases from J, the junction kept 3 bases outside the gene matches. The CDR3 covers 17 residues.

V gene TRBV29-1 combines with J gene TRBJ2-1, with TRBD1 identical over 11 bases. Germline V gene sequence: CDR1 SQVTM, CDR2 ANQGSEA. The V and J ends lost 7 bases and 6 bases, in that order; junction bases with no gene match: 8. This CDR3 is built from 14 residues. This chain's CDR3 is CSARRDRGSNEQFF. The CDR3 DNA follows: TGCAGCGCCCGCCGGGACAGGGGGAGCAATGAGCAGTTCTTC.

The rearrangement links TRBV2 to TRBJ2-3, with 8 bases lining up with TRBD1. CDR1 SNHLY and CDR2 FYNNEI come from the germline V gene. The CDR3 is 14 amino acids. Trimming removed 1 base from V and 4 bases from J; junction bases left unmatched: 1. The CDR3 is CASSEEDRADTQYF. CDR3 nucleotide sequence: TGTGCCAGCAGTGAAGAGGACAGGGCAGATACGCAGTATTTT.

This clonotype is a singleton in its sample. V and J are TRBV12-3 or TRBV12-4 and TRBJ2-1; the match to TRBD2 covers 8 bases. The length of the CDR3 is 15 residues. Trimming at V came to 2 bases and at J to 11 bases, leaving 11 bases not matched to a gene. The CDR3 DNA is TGTGCCAGCAGTTTAATGGCGGGGGGCCCCCCAAAGCAGTTCTTC. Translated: CASSLMAGGPPKQFF.

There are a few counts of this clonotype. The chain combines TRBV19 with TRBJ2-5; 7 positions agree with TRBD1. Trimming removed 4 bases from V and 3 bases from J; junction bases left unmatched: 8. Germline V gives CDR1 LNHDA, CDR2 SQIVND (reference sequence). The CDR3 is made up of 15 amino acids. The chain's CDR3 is CASSRTGTAEETQYF. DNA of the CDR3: TGTGCCAGTAGTAGGACCGGGACAGCCGAAGAGACCCAGTACTTC.

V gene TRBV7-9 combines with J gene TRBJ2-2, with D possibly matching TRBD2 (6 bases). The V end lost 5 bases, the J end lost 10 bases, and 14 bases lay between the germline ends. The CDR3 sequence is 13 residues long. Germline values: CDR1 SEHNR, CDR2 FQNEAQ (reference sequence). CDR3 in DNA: TGTGCCAGCAGCGCAGGAGGGTTGGCGGAGCTGTTTTTT. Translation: CASSAGGLAELFF.

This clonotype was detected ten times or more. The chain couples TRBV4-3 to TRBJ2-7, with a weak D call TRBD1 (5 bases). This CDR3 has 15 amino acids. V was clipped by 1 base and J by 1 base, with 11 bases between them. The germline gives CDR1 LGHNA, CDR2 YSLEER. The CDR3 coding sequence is TGCGCCAGCAGCCAAGGAACAGGAGTTTCCTACGAGCAGTACTTC. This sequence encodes CASSQGTGVSYEQYF.